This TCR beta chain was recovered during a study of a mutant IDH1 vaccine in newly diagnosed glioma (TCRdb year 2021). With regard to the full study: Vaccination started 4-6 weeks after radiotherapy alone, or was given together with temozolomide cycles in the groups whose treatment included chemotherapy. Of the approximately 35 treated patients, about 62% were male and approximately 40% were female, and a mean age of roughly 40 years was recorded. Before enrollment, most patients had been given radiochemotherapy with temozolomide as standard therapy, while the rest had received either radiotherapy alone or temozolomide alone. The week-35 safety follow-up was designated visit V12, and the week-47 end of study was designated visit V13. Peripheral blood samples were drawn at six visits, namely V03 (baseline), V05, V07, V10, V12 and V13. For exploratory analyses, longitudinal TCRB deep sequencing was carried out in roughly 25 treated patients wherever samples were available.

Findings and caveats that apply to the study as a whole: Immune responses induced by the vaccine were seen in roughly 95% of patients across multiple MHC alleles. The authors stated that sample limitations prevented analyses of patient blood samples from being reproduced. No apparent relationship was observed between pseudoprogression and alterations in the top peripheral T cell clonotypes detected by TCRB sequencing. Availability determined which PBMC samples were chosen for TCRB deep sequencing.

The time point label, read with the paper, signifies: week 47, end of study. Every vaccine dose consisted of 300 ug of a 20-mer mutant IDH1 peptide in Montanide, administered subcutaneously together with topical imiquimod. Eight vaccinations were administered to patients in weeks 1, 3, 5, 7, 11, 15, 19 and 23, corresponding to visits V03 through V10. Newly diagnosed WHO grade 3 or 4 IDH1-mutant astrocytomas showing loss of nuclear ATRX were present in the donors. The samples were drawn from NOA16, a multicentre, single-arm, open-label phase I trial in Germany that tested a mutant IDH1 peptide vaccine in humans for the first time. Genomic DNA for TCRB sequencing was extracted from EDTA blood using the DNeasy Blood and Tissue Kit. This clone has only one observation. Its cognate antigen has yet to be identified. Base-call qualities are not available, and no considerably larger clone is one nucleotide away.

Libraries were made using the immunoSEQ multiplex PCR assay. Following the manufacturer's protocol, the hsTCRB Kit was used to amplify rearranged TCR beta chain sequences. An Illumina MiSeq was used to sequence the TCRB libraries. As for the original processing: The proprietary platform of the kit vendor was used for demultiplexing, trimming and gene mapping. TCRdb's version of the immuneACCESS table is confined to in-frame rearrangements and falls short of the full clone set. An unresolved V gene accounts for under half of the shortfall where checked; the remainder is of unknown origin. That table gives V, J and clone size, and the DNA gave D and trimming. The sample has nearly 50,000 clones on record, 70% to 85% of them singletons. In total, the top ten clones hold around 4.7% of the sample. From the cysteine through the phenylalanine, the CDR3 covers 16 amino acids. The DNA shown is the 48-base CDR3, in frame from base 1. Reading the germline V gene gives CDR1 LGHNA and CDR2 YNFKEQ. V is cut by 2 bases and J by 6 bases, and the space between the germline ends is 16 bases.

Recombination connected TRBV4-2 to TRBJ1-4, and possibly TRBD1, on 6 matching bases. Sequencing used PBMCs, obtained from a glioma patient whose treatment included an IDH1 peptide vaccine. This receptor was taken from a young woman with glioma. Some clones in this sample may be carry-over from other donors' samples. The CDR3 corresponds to CASSQPLQGPDEKLFF. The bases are TGTGCCAGCAGCCAACCTTTACAGGGACCCGATGAAAAACTGTTTTTT.